This TCR beta chain was retrieved from a study of metastatic and nonmetastatic thyroid tumors. Across the study: Peripheral blood and tumor or nodule samples from malignant and benign thyroid patients were compared.

Every patient underwent thyroid surgery untreated. Study conclusions and caveats: Malignant thyroid tumors reportedly had TCR beta diversity that was significantly higher than in benign nodules, in blood and tumor.

By frequency in the sample, this clone is medium-sized. As yet, its antigen is unknown. Authors' analysis steps: Building a distant-metastasis classifier for papillary thyroid cancer drew on CDR3 differences across clinicopathological groups. With MiXCR, TCRdb called clones anew from the PCR reads. TCRdb's processing, not the authors' own work, is the source of the V and J calls. The sample lists about 16,000 clones, around a third occurring once. The germline CDR1 and CDR2 sequences are MNHNS and SASEGT. V shed 5 bases and J 1 base; nucleotides not matched to a gene: 7. The CDR3 consists of 16 residues.

Sequenced sample: tumor tissue. The receptor's source is a male donor with papillary thyroid cancer or a benign thyroid nodule (not recorded which). Some clones in this sample may be carry-over from other donors' samples. The V gene is TRBV6-1, the J gene TRBJ2-3, with TRBD1 matching over 9 bases. CDR3 nucleotide sequence: TGTGCCAGCAGTTCCTATCGACAGGGGGGCACAGATACGCAGTATTTT. This translates into CASSSYRQGGTDTQYF.